This T cell receptor (beta chain) was captured in a study of CD8 T cells in Susac syndrome (dated by TCRdb to about 2019). Some background on the complete study: Among the sequenced Susac syndrome patients, 5 or 6 had clinically active disease and eight or nine were in clinical remission. At blood withdrawal, Susac syndrome patients were either therapy-naive, taking corticosteroids (in some cases with IVIg as well), or taking IVIg alone. Whether CD8+ T cell activation and differentiation in Susac syndrome was antigen driven was tested using repertoire sequencing.

The germline V gene encodes CDR1 GTSNPN and CDR2 SVGIG (reference sequence). V loses 4 bases of germline sequence and J loses 6 bases, and the interval between the two ends is 19 bases. There are 15 amino acids in the CDR3, from cysteine to phenylalanine inclusive. The only DNA kept is the CDR3, 45 bases in frame from the first base. High-throughput TCR beta sequencing profiled peripheral blood CD8+ and CD4+ T cells from healthy donors, Susac syndrome patients and multiple sclerosis patients. The Susac syndrome patients fulfilled recently defined diagnostic criteria for definite or probable disease. Bulk CD8+ and CD4+ T cells were purified magnetically by negative isolation, whereas CD8+ TEMRA cells were enriched by FACS. Blood was drawn into EDTA tubes, processed within 24 hours, and PBMCs were isolated by density gradient centrifugation. PBMCs intended for TCR sequencing were frozen in liquid nitrogen and were later thawed in a 37 degrees C water bath. A purity of at least 90% was achieved for sorted or isolated CD4+, CD8+ and CD8+ TEMRA cells.

Points the paper makes about the study in general: The TCR sequencing and HLA analysis was acknowledged to have included a relatively small number of individuals. In the CD4+ T cell repertoire of Susac syndrome patients, clonal expansion was not detected.

Turning to this clonotype: What antigen it recognizes has not been identified. The input lacks base qualities; no much larger clone sits a single base away.

RNA was extracted using the RNeasy kit, and about 0.5 to 1 ug of the RNA was reverse transcribed with random hexamers. The immunoSEQ multiplex PCR assay, covering 54 Vbeta and 13 Jbeta segments, was used to amplify TCR beta CDR3 regions. PCR amplification bias was corrected using a synthetic template baseline for primer optimization and computational correction. The authors' pipeline ran thus. Only productive sequences were kept, with reads annotated to V, D and J genes according to IMGT and analyzed in immunoSEQ Analyzer. To calculate clonality, Shannon entropy was normalized by log2 of the number of productive unique sequences and then subtracted from one. Public and private clones were assessed among the 100 most prevalent clones of each patient and control. Clones were defined as Susac-specific when absent from the healthy and MS cohorts, from 1052 published viral clones and from other ImmuneACCESS disease sequences. TCRdb reprocessing: public reads trimmed at Q25 with fastp, clones called with MiXCR, in-frame beta chains kept. Rows merge per CDR3 protein into single entries with the most common DNA and genes. TCRdb's processing, not the study's, gives the V and J calls here. The sample table contains some 180,000 distinct CDR3 sequences; only one count was recorded for roughly 94% of them. Approximately 0.099% of the sample belongs to the ten largest clones.

The V and J genes are TRBV30 and TRBJ2-1; the D gene may be TRBD1 or TRBD2, since each aligns over 6 bases. This clonotype originated in a human donor with Susac syndrome. Sequenced: CD4+ T cells from PBMCs. This receptor has the CDR3 CAWTPWGRDSNEQFF. The DNA is as follows: TGTGCCTGGACCCCTTGGGGGCGGGATAGCAATGAGCAGTTCTTC.